The 23 T cell receptor beta chains in this list originate from one sample, sequenced in a study of cytomegalovirus exposure and HLA in healthy donors. In the PCR, 60 Vbeta and 13 Jbeta primers were used. Produced via immunoSEQ multiplex PCR; TCRdb's table is partial and in-frame only. The sample has approximately 160,000 clones, 65% to 80% seen once; the top ten hold about 2.6%. The material sequenced was PBMCs. The receptors were gathered from a woman aged 40 to 49 in good health and CMV-seropositive.

CDR3 in DNA: TGTGCCAGTAGTATAGTCCCACAGGGGGCTAGCAATCAGCCCCAGCATTTT. This codes for CASSIVPQGASNQPQHF. The chain is built from TRBV19 and TRBJ1-5, with 9 bases lining up with TRBD1. The V gene's germline CDR1 is LNHDA and CDR2 SQIVND (reference sequence). The CDR3 has 17 amino acids. V lost 1 base and J lost 0; bases outside the gene matches: 4.

This clone was counted only a few times. V and J are TRBV28 and TRBJ1-5; perhaps TRBD1 as D (6 bases). Germline CDR1 is MDHEN and CDR2 is SYDVKM. The CDR3 runs to 16 residues. Between the trimmed V and J ends, which lost 6 bases and 0 bases, there was a span of 15 bases. CDR3 nucleotide sequence: TGTGCCAGCAGGTCACAGGGTGCTTTTAGCAATCAGCCCCAGCATTTT. It translates to CASRSQGAFSNQPQHF.

This chain links TRBV30 with TRBJ1-1, with D uncertain. Between the trimmed V and J ends, which lost 3 bases and 0 bases, there was a span of 8 bases. This CDR3 is built from 13 residues. In germline, CDR1 is GTSNPN, CDR2 SVGIG (reference sequence). This chain's CDR3 is CAWREYLNTEAFF. DNA for the CDR3: TGTGCCTGGAGAGAGTACCTGAACACTGAAGCTTTCTTT.

The V call is TRBV6-1, the J call TRBJ2-7; 7 positions match TRBD1. This CDR3 comprises 15 residues. Germline values: CDR1 MNHNS, CDR2 SASEGT. Trimming at V came to 6 bases and at J to 1 base, leaving 9 bases not matched to a gene. In DNA form, the CDR3 reads TGTGCCAGCAGGGCCGACAGGGAATCATCCTACGAGCAGTACTTC. Encoded protein: CASRADRESSYEQYF.

The chain links TRBV18 to TRBJ2-7; 8 nucleotides agree with TRBD1. CDR1 KGHSH and CDR2 LQKENI come from the germline V gene. The CDR3 extends over 15 amino acids. With 3 bases clipped from V and 4 bases from J, the junction kept 8 bases outside the gene matches. The CDR3 sequence: CASSPGQGASYEQYF. CDR3 nucleotide sequence: TGTGCCAGCTCACCTGGCCAGGGGGCATCTTACGAGCAGTACTTC.

This clone was seen only a few times. The gene calls are TRBV28 and TRBJ2-3; possible D gene TRBD2, 6 bases. The CDR3 is 14 residues long. CDR1 MDHEN and CDR2 SYDVKM come from the germline V gene. V was trimmed by 7 bases and J by 4 bases, leaving 15 bases between them. In DNA form, the CDR3 reads TGTGCCAGCACTCCTGGGGGGAATGCAGATACGCAGTATTTT. The encoded protein is CASTPGGNADTQYF.

V gene TRBV9 combines with J gene TRBJ2-7; D is uncertain. Germline CDR1 and CDR2: SGDLS and YYNGEE. V lost 1 base, J lost 0 bases, and 8 bases lay in between. CDR3 length: 14 residues. In nucleotides, the CDR3 is TGTGCCAGCAGCGTACAAGAGAGCTCCTACGAGCAGTACTTC. It codes for CASSVQESSYEQYF. Full variable domain (outside the CDR3, taken from reference TRBV9 and TRBJ2-7): DSGVTQTPKHLITATGQRVTLRCSPRSGDLSVYWYQQSLDQGLQFLIQYYNGEERAKGNILERFSAQQFPDLHSELNLSSLELGDSALYFCASSVQESSYEQYFGPGTRLTVT.

The rearrangement uses TRBV7-8 and TRBJ1-2; D is possibly TRBD1 (6 bases). The germline CDR1 and CDR2 sequences are SGHVS and FQNEAQ. V shed 5 bases and J shed 0 bases, with 19 bases lying between them. The CDR3 has 17 amino acids. The CDR3 loop reads CASSLPRGDTANYGYTF. The DNA of the CDR3 is TGTGCCAGCAGCCTTCCCCGAGGGGACACTGCTAACTATGGCTACACCTTC.

This clone was counted once. V usage is TRBV4-1 and J usage is TRBJ2-7; D is perhaps TRBD1 (5 bases). V lost 1 base and J 3 bases, leaving 7 bases between the germline ends. This CDR3 is 13 amino acids long. Germline V CDR1 and CDR2: MGHRA, YSYEKL. The CDR3 DNA reads TGCGCCAGCAGCCAAGCTCAGGGCTACGAGCAGTACTTC. Translation gives CASSQAQGYEQYF.

V gene TRBV6-5 combines with J gene TRBJ2-5; 10 bases line up with TRBD2. Judging by the DNA end, TRBJ2-7 fits better; the J call may be wrong. The CDR3 spans 15 residues. The V gene's germline CDR1 is MNHEY and CDR2 SVGAGI. CDR3 amino acids: CASSYSRLAGYEQYF. In nucleotides, the CDR3 is TGTGCCAGCAGTTACTCGAGACTAGCGGGCTACGAGCAGTACTTC.

Only a few counts were recorded for this clone. The DNA of the CDR3 is TGTGCCAGCAGCTTGACAGGGGGCAGGGAGACCCAGTACTTC. Translation gives CASSLTGGRETQYF. V and J are TRBV5-5 and TRBJ2-5; the match to TRBD1 covers 9 bases. J lost 5 bases, V lost 1 base, and 3 bases had no gene match. CDR3 length equals 14 residues. CDR1 is SGHKS and CDR2 is YYEKEE in the germline V gene (reference sequence).

This chain joins TRBV18 and TRBJ1-6; the match to TRBD1 covers 7 bases. This CDR3 is built from 14 residues. Germline V gives CDR1 KGHSH, CDR2 LQKENI. V was pared by 10 bases and J by 3 bases, with 6 bases of the junction left unmatched. In DNA, the CDR3 is TGTGCCACCAGGACAGGCCTCTATAATTCACCCCTCCACTTT. This encodes CATRTGLYNSPLHF.

The V and J genes are TRBV9 and TRBJ1-6; weak D call: TRBD1 (6 bases). Deletions cut 3 bases from V and 5 bases from J, with 15 bases between. This CDR3 has 16 residues. The germline gives CDR1 SGDLS, CDR2 YYNGEE. In DNA, the CDR3 is TGTGCCAGCAGCGGATCTTCGGGGGGCCATAATTCACCCCTCCACTTT. It specifies CASSGSSGGHNSPLHF.

The rearrangement uses TRBV10-3 and TRBJ1-2; the D gene is possibly TRBD1 (5 bases). This CDR3 comprises 13 residues. Trimming removed 6 bases from V and 7 bases from J, with 15 bases in between. Germline-derived CDR1 and CDR2 are ENHRY and SYGVKD. The CDR3 reads CAIRGQILGGYTF. CDR3 DNA: TGTGCCATCAGGGGGCAGATCCTCGGTGGCTACACCTTC.

V and J are TRBV7-2 and TRBJ1-1; D is uncertain. Deletions cut 3 bases from V and 1 base from J, with 6 bases between. The CDR3 totals 13 residues. Germline V gene sequence: CDR1 SGHTA, CDR2 FQGNSA. The CDR3 reads CASSFSRNTEAFF. The CDR3 DNA follows: TGTGCCAGCAGCTTTTCGCGGAACACTGAAGCTTTCTTT.

This clone came up once. Other nucleotide sequences in the sample specify the same CDR3. The chain carries TRBV2 and TRBJ2-1; D is uncertain. This CDR3 contains 11 residues. The germline V gene has CDR1 SNHLY and CDR2 FYNNEI. Trimming shortened V by 6 bases and J by 3 bases, and 3 bases separated the two germline ends. The DNA of the CDR3 is TGTGCCAGCAGCCTCTACAATGAGCAGTTCTTC. This sequence encodes CASSLYNEQFF.

This rearrangement joins TRBV28 to TRBJ2-3; no reliable D call. The CDR3 spans 12 residues. Germline V CDR1 and CDR2: MDHEN, SYDVKM. CDR3 DNA sequence: TGTGTGAGCACAGACAGCACAGATACGCAGTATTTT. It codes for CVSTDSTDTQYF.

The chain uses TRBV18 and TRBJ2-5; 9 bases map to TRBD1. The CDR3 contains 13 residues. V lost 4 bases to trimming and J lost 4 bases; unmatched junction nucleotides: 1. CDR1 and CDR2 (germline): KGHSH, LQKENI. CDR3 protein: CASSRQGGETQYF. CDR3 bases: TGTGCCAGCTCACGACAGGGGGGAGAGACCCAGTACTTC.

This rearrangement joins TRBV5-4 to TRBJ1-1, with TRBD1 matching over 8 bases. CDR1 and CDR2 from the germline V gene are SGHNT and YYREEE (reference sequence). The CDR3 has 15 amino acids. V lost 3 bases and J lost 1; bases outside the gene matches: 5. DNA for the CDR3: TGTGCCAGCAGCTCTCCCACAGGGGGGAACACTGAAGCTTTCTTT. This sequence encodes CASSSPTGGNTEAFF.

V is TRBV4-3 and J is TRBJ2-1; 7 nucleotides match TRBD1. The CDR3 sequence is 15 residues long. V lost 5 bases and J lost 0; bases outside the gene matches: 4. Per germline, CDR1 LGHNA and CDR2 YSLEER. CDR3 sequence: CASSEGGYSYNEQFF. Here the CDR3 DNA reads TGCGCCAGCAGCGAAGGGGGCTACTCCTACAATGAGCAGTTCTTC.

The V gene is TRBV27, the J gene TRBJ1-5; the D gene is possibly TRBD1 (5 bases). This CDR3 has 13 amino acids. CDR1 and CDR2 from the germline V gene are MNHEY and SMNVEV (reference sequence). Trimming left V 5 bases short and J 3 bases short, with 8 bases between. This CDR3 is CASSGTINQPQHF. CDR3 bases: TGTGCCAGCAGTGGGACTATCAATCAGCCCCAGCATTTT.

The chain carries TRBV25-1 and TRBJ2-5; 10 bases match TRBD1. With the DNA end fitting TRBJ2-7 better, the J assignment may be wrong. The CDR3 runs to 16 residues. The germline CDR1 and CDR2 sequences are MGHDK and SYGVNS. DNA for the CDR3: TGTGCCAGCAGTGAAACCGGGACAGGGGACTCCTACGAGCAGTACTTC. Residues: CASSETGTGDSYEQYF.

The chain has TRBV2 and TRBJ1-2, with D perhaps TRBD1 (5 bases). Germline V gives CDR1 SNHLY, CDR2 FYNNEI. V was cut by 7 bases and J by 3 bases, with 9 bases left in between. This CDR3 contains 12 residues. CDR3 region: CASTRQYYGYTF. DNA of the CDR3: TGTGCCAGCACGAGACAGTACTATGGCTACACCTTC.